This T cell receptor beta chain was sequenced for a study of T cells in Graves' hyperthyroidism and ophthalmopathy. RNA transcripts provided the source from which TCR beta CDR3 regions were amplified. First-round RT-PCR targeting the TCR CDR3 was performed with the HTBI primer set. One entry per CDR3 protein results from TCRdb running MiXCR on the multiplex PCR reads. Of about 640,000 distinct CDR3 sequences listed, about a fifth are singletons. This clonotype was counted a few times. What it binds is not known. The CDR3 contains 15 residues. With 6 bases removed from V and 2 bases from J, the gap between germline ends came to 13 bases. Findings of the study overall: Ophthalmopathy prediction by the model preceded onset by a median roughly 6 months.

The clonotype originates from a man aged 25-40 years with Graves' ophthalmopathy. Material: blood. This chain links TRBV12-3 or TRBV12-4 with TRBJ2-2; possibly TRBD2 for D (6 bases). This chain's CDR3 is CASSLGLTNTGELFF. In DNA form, the CDR3 reads TGTGCCAGCAGCCTAGGACTAACAAACACCGGGGAGCTGTTTTTT.